The 23 T cell receptor beta chains reported below all come from one sample, sequenced in a study of T cell repertoires in cytomegalovirus infection. TCRdb independently ran MiXCR on the reads; one entry per CDR3 protein. The sample includes roughly 570,000 distinct CDR3 sequences, under 45% of them seen just once. No cognate antigen is known for these TCRs. Source: cultured PBMCs, taken from culture after CMV antigen stimulation. These receptors were obtained from a human donor in good health (CMV status not recorded). Some clones in this sample may be carry-over from other donors' samples.

This clonotype was seen a single time. This sequence joins TRBV11-2 and TRBJ2-7; perhaps TRBD2 as D (5 bases). Germline CDR1 and CDR2: SGHAT and FQNNGV. The V gene lost 5 bases and the J gene lost 2 bases, with 16 bases spanning the gap. CDR3 length: 15 residues. The CDR3 loop is CASSPRWTPTYEQYF. Written as DNA, the CDR3 is TGTGCCAGCAGCCCTAGGTGGACTCCTACCTACGAGCAGTACTTC.

This clonotype has just a few counts. The chain carries TRBV4-3 and TRBJ2-7; no reliable D call. Germline CDR1 is LGHNA and CDR2 is YSLEER. V was cut by 4 bases and J by 3 bases, with 16 bases left in between. This CDR3 is 15 amino acids long. In DNA form, the CDR3 reads TGCGCCAGCAGCCCAGACTGGGTAGCCGGCTACGAGCAGTACTTC. Protein: CASSPDWVAGYEQYF.

CDR3 bases: TGTGCCAGCAGCATCCAGGGGGGCTTCGCTGGAAACACCATATATTTT. Encoded protein: CASSIQGGFAGNTIYF. The chain joins TRBV5-4 to TRBJ1-3; 7 nucleotides line up with TRBD1. This CDR3 is 16 amino acids long. V was clipped by 4 bases and J by 2 bases; unmatched bases: 9. Germline-derived CDR1 and CDR2 are SGHNT and YYREEE (reference sequence).

The V gene is TRBV20-1, the J gene TRBJ1-1; D remains ambiguous. This CDR3 is 14 amino acids long. The V and J ends lost 4 bases and 2 bases respectively, with 14 bases between them. CDR1 is DFQATT and CDR2 is SNEGSKA in the germline V gene (reference sequence). The CDR3 here is CSATQHLTNTEAFF. In nucleotides, the CDR3 is TGCAGTGCTACCCAACACTTGACTAACACTGAAGCTTTCTTT.

This clonotype was seen repeatedly, ten times or more. This chain connects TRBV7-2 to TRBJ1-5; 7 nucleotides agree with TRBD1. Germline V lookup: CDR1 SGHTA, CDR2 FQGNSA. The CDR3 spans 14 residues. V was pared by 5 bases and J by 3 bases, with 4 bases of the junction left unmatched. The CDR3 DNA reads as TGTGCCAGCAGCCTGGGACAGTTCAATCAGCCCCAGCATTTT. It yields the protein CASSLGQFNQPQHF.

This chain connects TRBV29-1 to TRBJ2-3; 10 nucleotides agree with TRBD2. With V trimmed by 4 bases and J by 1 base, 5 bases remained unmatched. CDR1 SQVTM and CDR2 ANQGSEA come from the germline V gene. This CDR3 region has 15 residues. CDR3 DNA: TGCAGCGTTGCTGGGACTAGCGAAGGCACAGATACGCAGTATTTT. Encoded protein: CSVAGTSEGTDTQYF.

CDR3 sequence: CASSYPIGQGSGRIYNEQFF. CDR3 DNA sequence: TGTGCCAGCAGTTACCCGATCGGACAGGGGAGCGGGAGGATCTACAATGAGCAGTTCTTC. The V call is TRBV6-8, the J call TRBJ2-1; perhaps D is TRBD1 or TRBD2 (9 bases each). Trimming pared 2 bases from V and 3 bases from J, leaving 26 bases between. CDR3 size: 20 residues. The V gene's germline CDR1 is MNHGY and CDR2 SAAAGT.

The V gene is TRBV20-1, the J gene TRBJ1-1; 7 positions agree with TRBD1. With 3 bases clipped from V and 5 bases from J, the junction kept 3 bases outside the gene matches. CDR3 length equals 12 residues. The germline V gene encodes CDR1 DFQATT and CDR2 SNEGSKA (reference sequence). The CDR3 is CSARGQYTEAFF. The CDR3 DNA follows: TGCAGTGCTAGGGGACAGTATACTGAAGCTTTCTTT.

This clonotype appeared once. The chain recombines TRBV6-6 with TRBJ1-5; tentative D call: TRBD1 (6 bases). Trimming removed 7 bases from V and 0 bases from J, with 13 bases in between. Germline V gene data show CDR1 as MNHNY and CDR2 as SVGAGI (reference sequence). The CDR3 has 15 residues. The CDR3 spells CASIRGGYSNQPQHF. CDR3 nucleotides: TGTGCCAGCATTAGAGGGGGATATAGCAATCAGCCCCAGCATTTT.

V usage is TRBV7-2 and J usage is TRBJ2-5; no reliable D call. The CDR3 totals 15 residues. Germline CDR1 and CDR2: SGHTA and FQGNSA. Trimming took off 1 base at V and 2 bases at J, with 11 bases between the two ends. CDR3 residues: CASSLVWVAQETQYF. The CDR3 DNA reads TGTGCCAGCAGCTTAGTCTGGGTTGCGCAAGAGACCCAGTACTTC.

This CDR3 is CASITGGVVGEQFF. For the CDR3, the DNA is TGTGCCAGCATCACTGGGGGGGTTGTAGGGGAGCAGTTCTTC. The chain uses TRBV11-3 and TRBJ2-1; TRBD2 matches at 7 bases. The CDR3 is 14 residues long. Germline-derived CDR1 and CDR2 are SGHNT and YENEEA. The V and J ends lost 7 bases and 10 bases, in that order; junction bases with no gene match: 13.

This clonotype was found a few times. This chain links TRBV7-8 with TRBJ2-7; a weak D match, TRBD2 (5 bases). Germline V CDR1 and CDR2: SGHVS, FQNEAQ. Trimming left V 6 bases short and J 6 bases short, with 12 bases between. The CDR3 spans 12 residues. Here the CDR3 reads CASSQPGSEQYF. CDR3 in DNA: TGTGCCAGCAGTCAGCCGGGGTCCGAGCAGTACTTC.

This clonotype was counted between two and nine times. The chain links TRBV7-2 to TRBJ2-3; no definite D call. This CDR3 spans 14 amino acids. V lost 2 bases to trimming and J lost 5 bases, with 11 bases between them. Germline V gene sequence: CDR1 SGHTA, CDR2 FQGNSA. The CDR3 spells CASSLTSPGDTQYF. The CDR3 bases are TGTGCCAGCAGCTTAACTTCACCAGGAGATACGCAGTATTTT. The full variable domain, its missing parts supplied by reference TRBV7-2 and TRBJ2-3, is GAGVSQSPSNKVTEKGKDVELRCDPISGHTALYWYRQSLGQGLEFLIYFQGNSAPDKSGLPSDRFSAERTGGSVSTLTIQRTQQEDSAVYLCASSLTSPGDTQYFGPGTRLTVL.

The gene calls are TRBV28 and TRBJ2-3, with a possible D match to TRBD1 (7 bases). Germline CDR1 and CDR2: MDHEN and SYDVKM. The V and J ends lost 4 bases and 2 bases respectively, with 16 bases between them. The CDR3 has 16 amino acids. The DNA of the CDR3 is TGTGCCAGCAGTTCGCTAGGCAGGGGGGCCACAGATACGCAGTATTTT. Translation gives CASSSLGRGATDTQYF.

The gene calls are TRBV7-7 and TRBJ2-5; D is possibly TRBD1 or TRBD2 (6 bases each). CDR1 SSHAT and CDR2 FNYEAQ come from the germline V gene (reference sequence). Trimming cost V 5 bases and J 5 bases, with 18 bases left between them. CDR3 length: 15 amino acids. CDR3 residues: CASSTVARGGETQYF. As DNA, the CDR3 is TGTGCCAGCAGCACCGTGGCGCGAGGGGGGGAGACCCAGTACTTC.

This clonotype was observed once. At one of its ends the junction is not consistent with the germline gene, which may arise from a read error. The chain links TRBV5-3 to TRBJ2-2; D is unclear. TRBV5-3 is classed as an ORF, of uncertain function. CDR3 size: 14 residues. The CDR3 sequence: CASSLKKGPGELFF. The CDR3 DNA follows: TGTGCCAGCAGCTTGAAAAAGGGCCCCGGGGAGCTGTTTTTT.

The chain uses TRBV20-1 and TRBJ2-1, with D perhaps TRBD1 (6 bases). Trimming removed 0 bases at V and 13 bases at J, with 16 bases between. This CDR3 is built from 13 residues. The V gene's germline CDR1 is DFQATT and CDR2 SNEGSKA (reference sequence). In nucleotides, the CDR3 is TGCAGTGCTAGAGATGGGGGCGTAGTGGGCCAGTTCTTC. Translated: CSARDGGVVGQFF.

The count of this clonotype is one. The chain employs TRBV7-9 and TRBJ1-5; D may be TRBD1 (6 bases). Germline loops: CDR1 SEHNR, CDR2 FQNEAQ (reference sequence). The CDR3 loop spans 14 amino acids. Deletions cut 5 bases from V and 5 bases from J, with 13 bases between. The CDR3 nucleotides read TGTGCCAGCAGCCCGGGGGCGGGGTATCAGCCCCAGCATTTT. Encoded protein: CASSPGAGYQPQHF. The variable domain in full, with the rest retrieved from reference TRBV7-9 and TRBJ1-5, is DTGVSQNPRHKITKRGQNVTFRCDPISEHNRLYWYRQTLGQGPEFLTYFQNEAQLEKSRLLSDRFSAERPKGSFSTLEIQRTEQGDSAMYLCASSPGAGYQPQHFGDGTRLSIL.

The genes are TRBV20-1 and TRBJ2-5; D may be TRBD2 (6 bases). The CDR3 covers 13 residues. Trimming left V 5 bases short and J 4 bases short, with 14 bases between. CDR1 and CDR2 from the germline V gene are DFQATT and SNEGSKA (reference sequence). This CDR3 reads CSAFRRGGETQYF. The CDR3 DNA is TGCAGTGCTTTTCGTAGGGGAGGAGAGACCCAGTACTTC.

V is TRBV6-2 or TRBV6-3 and J is TRBJ2-6; possible D gene TRBD2, 5 bases. CDR1 MNHEY and CDR2 SVGEGT come from the germline V gene. This CDR3 is built from 16 residues. V lost 8 bases to trimming and J lost 0 bases, with 14 bases between them. CDR3 region: CASESAGASGANVLTF. The CDR3 coding sequence is TGTGCCAGCGAGAGCGCGGGCGCCTCTGGGGCCAACGTCCTGACTTTC.

This clonotype was detected a few times. The CDR3 here is CASSPRSGRETQYF. CDR3 DNA sequence: TGTGCCAGCAGCCCCCGATCGGGGCGAGAGACCCAGTACTTC. V is TRBV12-3 or TRBV12-4 and J is TRBJ2-5; D may match TRBD1 or TRBD2 (5 bases each). Trimming stripped 6 bases from V and 4 bases from J, with 15 bases between. This CDR3 region has 14 residues.

This chain connects TRBV5-6 to TRBJ1-2; no definite D call. The length of the CDR3 is 14 residues. V was pared by 4 bases and J by 5 bases, with 15 bases between. Germline V gene data show CDR1 as SGHDT and CDR2 as YYEEEE. CDR3 protein: CASSPAPIAYGYTF. CDR3 bases: TGTGCCAGCAGCCCGGCCCCTATTGCATATGGCTACACCTTC.

The chain carries TRBV30 and TRBJ1-1, with D unresolved. CDR3 size: 14 residues. Trimming pared 5 bases from V and 0 bases from J, leaving 13 bases between. Germline-derived CDR1 and CDR2 are GTSNPN and SVGIG (reference sequence). CDR3 nucleotide sequence: TGTGCCTGGGGGAAAACAGTGATGAACACTGAAGCTTTCTTT. This translates into CAWGKTVMNTEAFF. Filled out from reference TRBV30 and TRBJ1-1, the complete variable domain reads SQTIHQWPATLVQPVGSPLSLECTVEGTSNPNLYWYRQAAGRGLQLLFYSVGIGQISSEVPQNLSASRPQDRQFILSSKKLLLSDSGFYLCAWGKTVMNTEAFFGQGTRLTVV.